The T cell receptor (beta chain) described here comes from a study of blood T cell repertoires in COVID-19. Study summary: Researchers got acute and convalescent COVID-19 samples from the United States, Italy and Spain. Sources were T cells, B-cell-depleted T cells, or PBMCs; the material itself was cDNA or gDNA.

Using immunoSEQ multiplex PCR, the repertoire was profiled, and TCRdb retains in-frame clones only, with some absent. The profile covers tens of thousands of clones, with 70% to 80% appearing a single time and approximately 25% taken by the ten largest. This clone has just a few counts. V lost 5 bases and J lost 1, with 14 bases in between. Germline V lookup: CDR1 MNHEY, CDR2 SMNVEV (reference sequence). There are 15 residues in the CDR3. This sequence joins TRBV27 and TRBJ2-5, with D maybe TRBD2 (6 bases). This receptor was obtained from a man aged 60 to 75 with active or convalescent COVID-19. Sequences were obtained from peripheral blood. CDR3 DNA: TGTGCCAGCAGTATAATGCTGGGGGGCCAAGAGACCCAGTACTTC. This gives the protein CASSIMLGGQETQYF.